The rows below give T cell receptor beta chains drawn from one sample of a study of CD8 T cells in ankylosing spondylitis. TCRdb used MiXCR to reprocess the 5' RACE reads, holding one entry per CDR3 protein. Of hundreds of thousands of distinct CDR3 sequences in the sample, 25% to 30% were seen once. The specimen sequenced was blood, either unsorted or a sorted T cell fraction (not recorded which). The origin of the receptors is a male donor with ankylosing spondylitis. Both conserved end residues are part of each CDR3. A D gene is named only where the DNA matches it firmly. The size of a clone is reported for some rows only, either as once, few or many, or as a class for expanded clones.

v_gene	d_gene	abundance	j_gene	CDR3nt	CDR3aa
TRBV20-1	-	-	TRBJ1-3	TGCAGTGCTAGAGTCAGAGGGGCAGGAAACACCATATATTTT	CSARVRGAGNTIYF
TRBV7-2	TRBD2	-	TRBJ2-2	TGTGCCAGCAGCTTAGCCGCGGCTAGCGGGGATAACACCGGGGAGCTGTTTTTT	CASSLAAASGDNTGELFF
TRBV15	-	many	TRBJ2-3	TGTGCCACCAGCAGGGAACTACCAGGTGACACAGATACGCAGTATTTT	CATSRELPGDTDTQYF
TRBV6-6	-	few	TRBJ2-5	TGTGCCAGCAGTCAATGGGGGGAGACCCAGTACTTC	CASSQWGETQYF
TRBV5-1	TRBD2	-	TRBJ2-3	TGCGCCAGCAGGTGGCAAGCGGGACGCACAGATACGCAGTATTTT	CASRWQAGRTDTQYF
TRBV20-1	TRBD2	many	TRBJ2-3	TGCAGTGTACTAGCGGGCTTAGATACGCAGTATTTT	CSVLAGLDTQYF
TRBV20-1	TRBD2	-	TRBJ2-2	TGCAGTGCTTTGTTAGCGGGAGGGGTCACCGGGGAGCTGTTTTTT	CSALLAGGVTGELFF
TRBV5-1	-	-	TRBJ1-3	TGCGCCAGCAGCACCTCCGGGACAATCGGAAACACCATATATTTT	CASSTSGTIGNTIYF
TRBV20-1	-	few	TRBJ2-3	TGCAGTGCCCCGATGGGGCGGGGGCTTGGGGATACGCAGTATTTT	CSAPMGRGLGDTQYF
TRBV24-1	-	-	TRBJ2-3	TGTGCCACCAGTGATTTTGGCAGTTCTGAGGATACGCAGTATTTT	CATSDFGSSEDTQYF
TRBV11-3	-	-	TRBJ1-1	TGTGCCAGCAGCTTTTCGGACACTGAAGCTTTCTTT	CASSFSDTEAFF
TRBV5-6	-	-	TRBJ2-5	TGTGCCAGCAGCGCTGGGAAGACCCAGTACTTC	CASSAGKTQYF
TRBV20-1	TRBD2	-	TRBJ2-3	TGCAGTGCTAGAGCGGGACTAGCGGATGGACGGGGCACAGATACGCAGTATTTT	CSARAGLADGRGTDTQYF
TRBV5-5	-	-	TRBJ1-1	TGTGCCAGCAGCTTTACGTCAGGGTCTACTGAAGCTTTCTTT	CASSFTSGSTEAFF
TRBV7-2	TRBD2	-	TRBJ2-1	TGTGCCAGCAGCTTATCGGGACTAGGGAACTACAATGAGCAGTTCTTC	CASSLSGLGNYNEQFF
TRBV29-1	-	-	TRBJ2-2	TGCAGCGTCCTGTATGCAGCCGCGAACACCAGGGAGCTGTTTTTT	CSVLYAAANTRELFF
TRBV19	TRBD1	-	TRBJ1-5	TGTGCCAGTAGGACGGGACAGATCAATCAGCCCCAGCATTTT	CASRTGQINQPQHF
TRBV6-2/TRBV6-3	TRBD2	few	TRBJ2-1	TGTGCCAGCAGTTACTCCTTAGCGGGAGGGCGCGCCAATGAGCAGTTCTTC	CASSYSLAGGRANEQFF
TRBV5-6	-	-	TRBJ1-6	TGTGCCAGCACCAAGGACGGGAGCTCCTATAATTCACCCCTCCACTTT	CASTKDGSSYNSPLHF
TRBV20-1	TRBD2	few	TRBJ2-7	TGCAGTGCTCTAGTCAACCTAGCGGGGACCTCCCACGAGCAGTACTTC	CSALVNLAGTSHEQYF
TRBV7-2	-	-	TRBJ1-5	TGTGCCAGCAGCTTAGGAGGGGGTAGCTATCAGCCCCAGCATTTT	CASSLGGGSYQPQHF
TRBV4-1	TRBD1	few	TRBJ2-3	TGCGCCAGCAGCCAAGATGGGAGGGACAGGGGGCGAAATACGCAGTATTTT	CASSQDGRDRGRNTQYF
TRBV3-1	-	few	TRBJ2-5	TGTGCCAGCAGCCCGGGCCCGGGACGAGAGTACCAAGAGACCCAGTACTTC	CASSPGPGREYQETQYF